The 30 T cell receptor beta chains given below trace back to one sample, sequenced in a study of blood T cell repertoires in COVID-19. Repertoires were generated with immunoSEQ multiplex PCR, while TCRdb's copy carries only in-frame clones and drops some. The data show 200,000 to 250,000 clones, 86% seen once. The sequenced sample was peripheral blood. These receptors came from a man aged 25 to 40 who had recovered from COVID-19.

In its sample, this clone was seen many times. The chain links TRBV7-2 to TRBJ1-4; TRBD1 matches at 8 bases. The trim removed 2 bases at V and 5 bases at J, leaving 10 bases unmatched. The CDR3 runs to 17 residues. Germline lookup yields CDR1 SGHTA and CDR2 FQGNSA. This CDR3 reads CASSLMKQGDSNEKLFF. The CDR3 DNA is TGTGCCAGCAGCTTAATGAAACAGGGGGACTCAAATGAAAAACTGTTTTTT.

This clone was seen more than once but under ten times. The chain links TRBV7-8 to TRBJ1-1, with a possible D match to TRBD1 (6 bases). V was shortened by 1 base and J by 3 bases, with 12 bases between the two germline ends. Looked up from germline, CDR1 is SGHVS and CDR2 is FQNEAQ. The CDR3 spans 15 residues. CDR3 bases: TGTGCCAGCAGCTTAGGGACCCCAGGGGACACTGAAGCTTTCTTT. Protein sequence: CASSLGTPGDTEAFF.

This clone has a single count. The V and J genes are TRBV29-1 and TRBJ1-1; no definite D call. V was trimmed by 2 bases and J by 0 bases, leaving 13 bases between them. The CDR3 totals 15 residues. The V gene's germline CDR1 is SQVTM and CDR2 ANQGSEA. The CDR3 DNA reads as TGCAGCGTTGAACAGGTCCCACCCATGAACACTGAAGCTTTCTTT. Amino acid sequence: CSVEQVPPMNTEAFF.

This chain's CDR3 is CASIETGSGNTIYF. CDR3 nucleotide sequence: TGTGCCAGCATTGAAACAGGGTCTGGAAACACCATATATTTT. The gene calls are TRBV6-6 and TRBJ1-3, with a possible D match to TRBD1 (6 bases). V shed 7 bases and J shed 1 base, with 11 bases lying between them. The CDR3 consists of 14 residues. CDR1 and CDR2 (germline): MNHNY, SVGAGI (reference sequence).

The rearrangement joins TRBV7-9 to TRBJ2-7, with 7 nucleotides matching TRBD1. This CDR3 is 14 amino acids long. The J segment lost 3 bases and the V segment lost 7 bases, leaving 9 bases of the junction unmatched. The germline gives CDR1 SEHNR, CDR2 FQNEAQ (reference sequence). The CDR3 nucleotides read TGTGCCAGCACAAAGGGGGACAGATACTACGAGCAGTACTTC. Translating it yields CASTKGDRYYEQYF.

The chain couples TRBV11-2 to TRBJ1-6; 9 positions agree with TRBD1. Germline V gene data show CDR1 as SGHAT and CDR2 as FQNNGV. The CDR3 totals 14 residues. The V segment lost 8 bases and the J segment 7 bases; nucleotides outside the gene matches: 6. The CDR3 coding sequence is TGTGCCAGCGGGGATACAGGGGGCAATTCACCCCTCCACTTT. Its protein is CASGDTGGNSPLHF.

This chain links TRBV5-1 with TRBJ2-1, with D perhaps matching TRBD1 (6 bases). The V end lost 0 bases, the J end lost 6 bases, and 10 bases lay between the germline ends. Per the germline V gene, CDR1 is SGHRS and CDR2 is YFSETQ. This CDR3 is built from 14 residues. CDR3 sequence reads: CASSLGGRPNEQFF. The CDR3 nucleotides read TGCGCCAGCAGCTTGGGGGGGCGCCCCAATGAGCAGTTCTTC.

This chain joins TRBV9 and TRBJ1-1; a weak D match, TRBD1 (5 bases). The CDR3 is made up of 14 amino acids. The germline V gene encodes CDR1 SGDLS and CDR2 YYNGEE. V dropped 1 base and J dropped 3 bases, with 10 bases sitting between them. The CDR3 nucleotides are TGTGCCAGCAGCGTATCCAGGGTGGACACTGAAGCTTTCTTT. Protein sequence: CASSVSRVDTEAFF.

This chain joins TRBV9 and TRBJ2-1, with D tentatively TRBD2 (5 bases). There are 14 residues in the CDR3. Germline lookup yields CDR1 SGDLS and CDR2 YYNGEE. Trimming took 1 base from V and 3 from J, leaving 8 bases between them. DNA for the CDR3: TGTGCCAGCAGCGTATTCGACTACTACAATGAGCAGTTCTTC. Protein: CASSVFDYYNEQFF.

CDR3 in DNA: TGCGCCAGCAGCCAAAGCCCGGGGGTGATAGCGGGGGACCTCGAAAACATTCAGTACTTC. Protein product: CASSQSPGVIAGDLENIQYF. V usage is TRBV4-3 and J usage is TRBJ2-4; 9 bases map to TRBD2. This CDR3 spans 20 amino acids. CDR1 LGHNA and CDR2 YSLEER come from the germline V gene. V was pared by 2 bases and J by 5 bases, with 19 bases of the junction left unmatched.

The chain has TRBV6-5 and TRBJ1-2; D might be TRBD1 (5 bases). Trimming shortened V by 2 bases and J by 0 bases, and 10 bases separated the two germline ends. CDR3 size: 15 residues. Germline CDR1 and CDR2: MNHEY and SVGAGI. The CDR3 nucleotides are TGTGCCAGCAGTTACGGGGCAGGAGCTAACTATGGCTACACCTTC. Protein: CASSYGAGANYGYTF.

Here the CDR3 reads CASSLKGGVQETQYF. The DNA of the CDR3 is TGTGCCAGCAGCCTCAAGGGGGGGGTACAAGAGACCCAGTACTTC. The chain is built from TRBV5-8 and TRBJ2-5, with D perhaps TRBD2 (7 bases). Trimming stripped 4 bases from V and 2 bases from J, with 15 bases between. The germline V gene encodes CDR1 SGHTS and CDR2 YDEGEE. The CDR3 consists of 15 residues. The variable domain in full, with the rest retrieved from reference TRBV5-8 and TRBJ2-5, is EAGVTQSPTHLIKTRGQQATLRCSPISGHTSVYWYQQALGLGLQFLLWYDEGEERNRGNFPPRFSGRQFPNYSSELNVNALELEDSALYLCASSLKGGVQETQYFGPGTRLLVL.

V and J are TRBV6-5 and TRBJ1-5, with D possibly TRBD1 on 5 matching bases. CDR3 size: 14 residues. V lost 4 bases, J lost 5 bases, and 12 bases lay in between. The germline V gene encodes CDR1 MNHEY and CDR2 SVGAGI. CDR3 nucleotide sequence: TGTGCCAGCAGTTGGGCCCAGGGTCATCAGCCCCAGCATTTT. This encodes CASSWAQGHQPQHF.

In this sample, this clone turned up once. The chain is built from TRBV30 and TRBJ1-1; D not resolved. This CDR3 contains 15 residues. V lost 1 base to trimming and J lost 4 bases, with 16 bases between them. Germline loops: CDR1 GTSNPN, CDR2 SVGIG (reference sequence). CDR3 residues: CAWSGARIPTTEAFF. The CDR3 nucleotides read TGTGCCTGGAGTGGCGCGCGAATCCCCACCACTGAAGCTTTCTTT.

The chain couples TRBV3-1 (or the pseudogene TRBV3-2) to TRBJ2-1; tentative D call: TRBD2 (5 bases). Germline V lookup: CDR1 LGHDT, CDR2 YNNKEL (reference sequence). Trimming removed 1 base from V and 2 bases from J, with 12 bases in between. The CDR3 extends over 16 amino acids. CDR3 sequence reads: CASSQGTGGPYNEQFF. DNA of the CDR3: TGTGCCAGCAGCCAAGGAACTGGAGGCCCCTACAATGAGCAGTTCTTC.

In its sample, this clone was seen once. The CDR3 bases are TGTGCCAGCAGTTACGGGCGAAGGGTGAGGGAGAATACGCAGTATTTT. Residues: CASSYGRRVRENTQYF. The chain carries TRBV6-5 and TRBJ2-3, with D tentatively TRBD2 (5 bases). Germline CDR1 reads MNHEY; CDR2 reads SVGAGI. Trimming shortened V by 2 bases and J by 7 bases, and 19 bases separated the two germline ends. The CDR3 consists of 16 residues.

This chain links TRBV10-2 with TRBJ1-1; D possibly corresponds to TRBD1 (6 bases). Trimming removed 6 bases at V and 5 bases at J, with 16 bases between. The length of the CDR3 is 14 residues. Germline V gives CDR1 WSHSY, CDR2 SAAADI. DNA of the CDR3: TGCGCCAGCAGGGGAACAGGGTTTAGAACTGAAGCTTTCTTT. Amino acids: CASRGTGFRTEAFF.

The V and J genes are TRBV19 and TRBJ1-6; the D gene is possibly TRBD1 (5 bases). The germline gives CDR1 LNHDA, CDR2 SQIVND (reference sequence). The V end was cut by 7 bases, the J end by 9 bases, with 19 bases between. The CDR3 totals 15 residues. The CDR3 DNA reads as TGTGCCAGTACCTCTCGGGCGAGGCAGGGTTCACCCCTCCACTTT. Amino acid sequence: CASTSRARQGSPLHF. The full variable domain, rest sourced from reference TRBV19 and TRBJ1-6, is DGGITQSPKYLFRKEGQNVTLSCEQNLNHDAMYWYRQDPGQGLRLIYYSQIVNDFQKGDIAEGYSVSREKKESFPLTVTSAQKNPTAFYLCASTSRARQGSPLHFGNGTRLTVT.

The chain combines TRBV11-2 with TRBJ2-1, with D possibly matching TRBD2 (5 bases). The CDR3 has 15 amino acids. Germline V lookup: CDR1 SGHAT, CDR2 FQNNGV. Deletions cut 4 bases from V and 5 bases from J, with 15 bases between. CDR3 loop: CASSSIGIRDNEQFF. Here the CDR3 DNA reads TGTGCCAGCAGCTCGATCGGGATCCGCGACAATGAGCAGTTCTTC.

The chain combines TRBV6-5 with TRBJ2-2; 7 bases match TRBD1. The J segment lost 4 bases and the V segment lost 5 bases, leaving 4 bases of the junction unmatched. Looked up from germline, CDR1 is MNHEY and CDR2 is SVGAGI. The CDR3 is made up of 14 amino acids. DNA for the CDR3: TGTGCCAGCAGTCTAACAGGGGTCACCGGGGAGCTGTTTTTT. Its translation: CASSLTGVTGELFF.

This clone was recorded once. This chain uses TRBV7-2 with TRBJ1-1, with TRBD1 identical over 11 bases. Trimming at V came to 6 bases and at J to 7 bases, leaving 10 bases not matched to a gene. The CDR3 sequence is 15 residues long. Germline V gene lookup returns CDR1 SGHTA and CDR2 FQGNSA. CDR3 DNA sequence: TGTGCCAGCAGTTCTACCGGGACAGGGGGAAATGAAGCTTTCTTT. Translated, it gives CASSSTGTGGNEAFF. Filled out from reference TRBV7-2 and TRBJ1-1, the complete variable domain reads GAGVSQSPSNKVTEKGKDVELRCDPISGHTALYWYRQSLGQGLEFLIYFQGNSAPDKSGLPSDRFSAERTGGSVSTLTIQRTQQEDSAVYLCASSSTGTGGNEAFFGQGTRLTVV.

This chain uses TRBV27 with TRBJ1-2, with TRBD1 matching over 9 bases. The V gene end was trimmed by 0 bases and the J gene end by 4 bases; junction bases not matched to a gene: 3. Per the germline V gene, CDR1 is MNHEY and CDR2 is SMNVEV (reference sequence). CDR3 length: 15 residues. This CDR3 reads CASSLSGQGLYGYTF. The DNA for the CDR3 is TGTGCCAGCAGTTTATCGGGACAGGGCCTCTATGGCTACACCTTC.

This sequence joins TRBV25-1 and TRBJ2-3; D is ambiguous. Germline loops: CDR1 MGHDK, CDR2 SYGVNS. V lost 1 base and J 4 bases, leaving 15 bases between the germline ends. The CDR3 spans 16 residues. The CDR3 reads CASSELETVGSDTQYF. The CDR3 DNA reads TGTGCCAGCAGTGAATTGGAGACGGTCGGCTCAGATACGCAGTATTTT.

The rearrangement joins TRBV5-1 to TRBJ1-2, with 10 bases that match TRBD1. CDR1 is SGHRS, CDR2 YFSETQ, per germline. The CDR3 length is 14 residues. Trimming at V came to 3 bases and at J to 8 bases, leaving 7 bases not matched to a gene. The CDR3 loop reads CASSSDRGLGGYTF. CDR3 sequence (DNA): TGCGCCAGCAGCTCGGACAGGGGGTTGGGCGGCTACACCTTC.

This chain joins TRBV5-8 and TRBJ1-2, with TRBD1 as a possible D gene (5 bases). Germline V gene lookup returns CDR1 SGHTS and CDR2 YDEGEE. The CDR3 consists of 16 residues. V was trimmed by 4 bases and J by 5 bases, leaving 21 bases between them. The CDR3 bases are TGTGCCAGCAGCCCGCTGGACACGGGTACGAGATATGGCTACACCTTC. It translates to CASSPLDTGTRYGYTF.

The CDR3: CATSDVGQEGGYTF. CDR3 bases: TGTGCCACCAGTGATGTTGGACAGGAGGGTGGCTACACCTTC. V gene TRBV24-1 combines with J gene TRBJ1-2; TRBD1 aligns across 7 bases. Germline V gives CDR1 KGHDR, CDR2 SFDVKD. V lost 3 bases, J lost 7 bases, and 7 bases stayed unmatched. The CDR3 runs to 14 residues.

The chain has TRBV5-6 and TRBJ1-1, with D unclear. V dropped 0 bases and J dropped 1 base, with 7 bases sitting between them. The CDR3 contains 14 residues. Germline CDR1 SGHDT, CDR2 YYEEEE. The CDR3 reads CASSLVPGNTEAFF. The CDR3 DNA sequence: TGTGCCAGCAGCTTGGTGCCGGGGAACACTGAAGCTTTCTTT.

The chain recombines TRBV7-6 with TRBJ2-5, with unresolved D. Deletions cut 5 bases from V and 5 bases from J, with 15 bases between. Germline assignment: CDR1 SGHVS and CDR2 FNYEAQ. The CDR3 totals 14 residues. CDR3: CASSPRIEVETQYF. The CDR3 nucleotides are TGTGCCAGCAGCCCCCGGATTGAGGTGGAGACCCAGTACTTC.

The CDR3 sequence: CAISESKGLHDNEQFF. As DNA, the CDR3 is TGTGCCATCAGTGAGTCTAAGGGACTACATGACAATGAGCAGTTCTTC. The chain couples TRBV10-3 to TRBJ2-1, with 7 bases fitting TRBD2. Per the germline V gene, CDR1 is ENHRY and CDR2 is SYGVKD. The ends lost 0 bases at V and 5 bases at J; junction bases unmatched: 7. This CDR3 region has 16 residues.

The chain is built from TRBV10-2 and TRBJ2-1, with 10 bases fitting TRBD1. CDR3 length: 15 amino acids. Germline lookup yields CDR1 WSHSY and CDR2 SAAADI. V gave up 3 bases and J gave up 5 bases; unmatched junction bases: 4. Written as DNA, the CDR3 is TGCGCCAGCAGTGACCCGGGACAGGGGAACAATGAGCAGTTCTTC. Translation gives CASSDPGQGNNEQFF.